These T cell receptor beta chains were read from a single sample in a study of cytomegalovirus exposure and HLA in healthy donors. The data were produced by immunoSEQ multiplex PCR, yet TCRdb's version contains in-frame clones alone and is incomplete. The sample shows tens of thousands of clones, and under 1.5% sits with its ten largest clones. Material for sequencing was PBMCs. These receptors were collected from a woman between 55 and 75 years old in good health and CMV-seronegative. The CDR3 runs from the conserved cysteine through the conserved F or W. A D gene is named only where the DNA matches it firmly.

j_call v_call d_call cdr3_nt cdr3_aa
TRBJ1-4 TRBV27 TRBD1 TGTGCCAGCAGTTCCCAGGGGGCGTCGGAAGAAAAACTGTTTTTT CASSSQGASEEKLFF
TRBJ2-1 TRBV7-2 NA TGTGCCAGCAGCCCTCGACAGTACAATGAGCAGTTCTTC CASSPRQYNEQFF
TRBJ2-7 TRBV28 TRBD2 TGTGCCAGCAGTTTTCTGGGGACTAGCGGGAGCTACGAGCAGTACTTC CASSFLGTSGSYEQYF
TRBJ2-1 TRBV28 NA TGTGCCAGCAGCCCTCTTAGCGGAATTAACAATGAGCAGTTCTTC CASSPLSGINNEQFF
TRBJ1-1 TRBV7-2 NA TGTGCCAGCAGCTCGGCTCCCGGCGAGGGTGACCGCACCCAAGCTTTCTTT CASSSAPGEGDRTQAFF
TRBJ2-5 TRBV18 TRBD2 TGTGCCAGCTCACCAGACAAAGCGGGGGAGACCCAGTACTTC CASSPDKAGETQYF
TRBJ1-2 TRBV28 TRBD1 TGTGCCAGCAGAGGGTCCAGGGGGAACCTTTGGGGCTACACCTTC CASRGSRGNLWGYTF
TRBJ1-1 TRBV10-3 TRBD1 TGTGCCATCCATGCCGGGACAGGGTTGACTGAAGCTTTCTTT CAIHAGTGLTEAFF
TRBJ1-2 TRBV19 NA TGTGCCAGTAGACGCGGGGCGGGGGCGTTCTATGGCTACACCTTC CASRRGAGAFYGYTF
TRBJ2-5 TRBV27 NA TGTGCCAGCAGTTTAGAGGGCAGGGGAACCCAGTACTTC CASSLEGRGTQYF
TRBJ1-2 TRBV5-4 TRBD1 TGTGCCAGCAGCTCTCCCGGGACAGTGAACTATGGCTACACCTTC CASSSPGTVNYGYTF
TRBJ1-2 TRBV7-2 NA TGTGCCAGCAGCGCCGGGTGGGGGGGGGATGACACCTTC CASSAGWGGDDTF
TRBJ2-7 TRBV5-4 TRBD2 TGTGCCAGCAGCTTGGCTGGGACTAGCGGCTACGAGCAGTACTTC CASSLAGTSGYEQYF
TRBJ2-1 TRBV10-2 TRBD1 TGCGCCAGCAGTGGAGGACAGGCGATCCCTCTTTCCTACAATGAGCAGTTCTTC CASSGGQAIPLSYNEQFF
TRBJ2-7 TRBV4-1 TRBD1 TGCGCCAGCAGCCAAACCGGGACAGGGGCGTACGAGCAGTACTTC CASSQTGTGAYEQYF
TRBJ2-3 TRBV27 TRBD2 TGTGCCAGCAGTTTCCGGACTAGCGGGGACACAGATACGCAGTATTTT CASSFRTSGDTDTQYF
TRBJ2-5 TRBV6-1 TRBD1 TGTGCCAGCAGTGAGCCGGGACAGGGGGCTGAGACCCAGTACTTC CASSEPGQGAETQYF
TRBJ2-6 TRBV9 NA TGTGCCAGCAGCGTAGAACTAGCTGATGACTCTGGGGCCAACGTCCTGACTTTC CASSVELADDSGANVLTF
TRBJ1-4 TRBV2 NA TGTGCCAGCAGTGAAGGACTGTCTGAAAAACTGTTTTTT CASSEGLSEKLFF
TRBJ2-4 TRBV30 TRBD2 TGTGCCTGGAGGCTAGCGGGAGGTCTAAACATTCAGTACTTC CAWRLAGGLNIQYF
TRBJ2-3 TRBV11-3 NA TGTGCCAGCAGCCGAGGGGGGAGGGTCCCCACAGATACGCAGTATTTT CASSRGGRVPTDTQYF
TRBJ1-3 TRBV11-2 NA TGTGCCAGCAGCTTACAGGGTTTCTCTGTTGGGGACACCATATATTTT CASSLQGFSVGDTIYF
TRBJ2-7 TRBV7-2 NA TGTGCCAGCAGCTTAATTGCGGGTCAGAGCTACGAGCAGTACTTC CASSLIAGQSYEQYF
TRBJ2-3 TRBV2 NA TGTGCCAGCCCGCACAGTCCCCGGGGAGATACGCAGTATTTT CASPHSPRGDTQYF
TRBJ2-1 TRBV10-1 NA TGCGCCAGCAGTGCAGGGGAACTCTACAATGAGCAGTTCTTC CASSAGELYNEQFF
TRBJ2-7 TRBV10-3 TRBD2 TGTGCCATCAGTGAAACAGCGGGAGGTGGGCACGAGCAGTACTTC CAISETAGGGHEQYF
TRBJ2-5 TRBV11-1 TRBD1 TGTGCCAGCAGCCAGAGACAGGGAGAAGAGACCCAGTACTTC CASSQRQGEETQYF
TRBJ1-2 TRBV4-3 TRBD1 TGCGCCAGCAGCCCCAACAGGGGAAACTATGGCTACACCTTC CASSPNRGNYGYTF
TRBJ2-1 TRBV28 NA TGTGCCAGCAGTTTCAAAGGGGGTGAGCAGTTCTTC CASSFKGGEQFF
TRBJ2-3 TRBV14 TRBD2 TGTGCCAGCAGTCTGACGGGGGGGGCGCTCCCCAATACGCAGTATTTT CASSLTGGALPNTQYF
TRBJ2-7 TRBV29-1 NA TGCAGCGTGGGCTCGGGGCGGGGCTCCTACGAGCAGTACTTC CSVGSGRGSYEQYF
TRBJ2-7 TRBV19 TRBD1 TGTGCCAGTAGTCAGATAACAGGGGGCAGGAACGAGCAGTACTTC CASSQITGGRNEQYF
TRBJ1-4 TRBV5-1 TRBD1 TGCGCCAGCAGCCGGGACAGCGAAAAACTGTTTTTT CASSRDSEKLFF
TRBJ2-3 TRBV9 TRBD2 TGTGCCAGCAGCCCCGTCCCCTCTAGCGGGAGCTCAGATACGCAGTATTTT CASSPVPSSGSSDTQYF
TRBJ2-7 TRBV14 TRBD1 TGTGCCAGCAGCCAAGCCCTGGGACAGTCCTACGAGCAGTACTTC CASSQALGQSYEQYF
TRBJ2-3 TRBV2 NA TGTGCCAGCAGTGAAGGGACACTACCGGGAGATACGCAGTATTTT CASSEGTLPGDTQYF
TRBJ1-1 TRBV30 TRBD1 TGTGCCTGGTCACAGGGGGCGCGCACTGAAGCTTTCTTT CAWSQGARTEAFF
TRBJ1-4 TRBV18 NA TGTGCCAGCTCACTTATCGCGCGGGATGAAAAACTGTTTTTT CASSLIARDEKLFF
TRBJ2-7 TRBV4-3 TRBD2 TGCGCCAGCAGCCAAGGCCTAGCGGGAGGTACCTACGAGCAGTACTTC CASSQGLAGGTYEQYF
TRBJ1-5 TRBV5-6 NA TGTGCCAGCAGCTCTAGTTCCCGGGGGGGGCTCGTGAGCAATCAGCCCCAGCATTTT CASSSSSRGGLVSNQPQHF
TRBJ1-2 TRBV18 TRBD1 TGTGCCAGCTCACCCCCCGGTGGACAGGGGTCTATTTCCCGGCATGGCTACACCTTC CASSPPGGQGSISRHGYTF
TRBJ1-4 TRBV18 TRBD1 TGTGCCAGCTCACCCCGGGACAGGGGGCATGCAACTAATGAAAAACTGTTTTTT CASSPRDRGHATNEKLFF
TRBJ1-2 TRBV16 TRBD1 TGTGCCAGCAGCCCCCTCTTGGGACAGGGAGATGGCTACACCTTC CASSPLLGQGDGYTF
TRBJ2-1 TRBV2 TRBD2 TGTGCCAGCAGTGCGCGGGGGGCGGTACCTTACAATGAGCAGTTCTTC CASSARGAVPYNEQFF
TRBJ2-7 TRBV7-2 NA TGTGCCAGCAGCCCCCGGACGGGAACCTACGAGCAGTACTTC CASSPRTGTYEQYF